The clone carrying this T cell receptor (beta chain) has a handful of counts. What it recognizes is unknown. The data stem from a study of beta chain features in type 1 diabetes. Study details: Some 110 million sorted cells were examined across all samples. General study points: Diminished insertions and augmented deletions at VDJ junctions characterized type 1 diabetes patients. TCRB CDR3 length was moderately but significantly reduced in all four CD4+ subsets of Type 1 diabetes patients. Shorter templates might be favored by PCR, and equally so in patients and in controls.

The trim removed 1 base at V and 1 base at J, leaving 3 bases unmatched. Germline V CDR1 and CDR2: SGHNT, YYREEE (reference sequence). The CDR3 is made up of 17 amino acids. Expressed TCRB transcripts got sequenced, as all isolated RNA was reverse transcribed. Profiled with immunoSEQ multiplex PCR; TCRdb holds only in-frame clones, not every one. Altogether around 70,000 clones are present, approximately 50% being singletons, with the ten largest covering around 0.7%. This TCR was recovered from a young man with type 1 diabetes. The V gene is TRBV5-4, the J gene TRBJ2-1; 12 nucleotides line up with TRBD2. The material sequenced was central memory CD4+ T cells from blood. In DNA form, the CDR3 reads TGTGCCAGCAGCTTGAAGACTAGCGGGGGTTCCTACAATGAGCAGTTCTTC. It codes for CASSLKTSGGSYNEQFF.